This T cell receptor beta chain was found in a study of blood T cell repertoires in COVID-19 (dated by TCRdb to 2018 to 2020). With regard to the full study: Collaborator samples came from the United States, Italy and Spain and covered acute and convalescent phases of COVID-19. The prospective study material was composed of cDNA or gDNA derived from T cells, B-cell-depleted T cells, or PBMCs. Subjects who had been exposed to COVID-19, were actively infected with it, or had recovered from it provided the deeply sampled blood TCRbeta repertoires that made up the dataset. The repertoires were released in a freely available public database intended as a resource for research on the immune response to SARS-CoV-2. Samples were obtained from the ongoing ImmuneRACE study (first 160 participants) and from about 1,300 subjects provided by 6 global collaborators. The sample metadata nearly always contained a de-identified subject ID, COVID-19 status, age in years and sex. Where HLA class I and class II types were available, the types were taken from metadata supplied by the sample provider, not from assay-based typing. Study-wide findings and limitations: Clinical and demographic metadata were provided uncurated, with the amount varying by source and participant.

Points on this clone: The antigen this receptor binds is unknown. Base quality data are lacking; no much larger clone is found one base away.

Whole blood was collected in K2EDTA tubes by collaborating institutions according to the institutions' own protocols. For TCRbeta analysis, collaborators shipped samples in one of three forms: frozen whole blood, isolated PBMCs, or DNA extracted from either of those sample types. Counted from cysteine to phenylalanine, this CDR3 has 14 amino acids. The CDR3 DNA has 42 bases and is translated from base 1. CDR1 MNHEY and CDR2 SVGAGI are derived from the germline V gene. Trimming at the junction amounts to 5 bases on V and 0 bases on J, and the germline ends lie 8 bases apart. TCRbeta CDR3 regions were amplified from genomic DNA by means of the immunoSEQ Assay, a bias-controlled multiplex PCR. Regarding the original processing steps: The number of nucleated cells in each sample was estimated from the amplification of reference gene primers within the assay. To quantify the absolute abundance of each unique TCRbeta CDR3 rearrangement, sequence reads were collapsed and filtered. For each sample, productive Simpson clonality was calculated by taking the square root of Simpson's diversity index across productive rearrangements. Imported from immuneACCESS, the table was reduced by TCRdb to in-frame sequences with V and J called. These copies leave out some clones; in studies compared against another copy, an unresolved V gene accounts for under half, and the cause of the remainder is not known. V and J calls and clone size follow that table, whereas D and trimming were derived from the DNA. The sample data list 60,000 to 90,000 clones, and around nine tenths of these were observed just once. Roughly 5.3% of the sample is held by the ten biggest clonotypes.

The TCR sequence derives from a woman older than 75 with active or convalescent COVID-19. The sequence links TRBV6-5 to TRBJ2-1, with TRBD2 tentatively as D gene (6 bases match). Sequenced material: peripheral blood. The CDR3 loop reads CASSNSGSYNEQFF. The sequence in DNA is TGTGCCAGCAGTAATAGCGGCTCCTACAATGAGCAGTTCTTC.